This T cell receptor beta chain originates from a study of cytomegalovirus exposure and HLA in healthy donors. In the PCR, 60 Vbeta and 13 Jbeta primers were used. Data came from immunoSEQ multiplex PCR; TCRdb stores just in-frame clones and leaves some out. The data contain 180,000 or so clones, approximately 81% of them singletons. The CDR3 contains 15 residues. Trimming left V 4 bases short and J 2 bases short, with 13 bases between. Germline CDR1 is MNHNS and CDR2 is SASEGT. The sample taken for sequencing was PBMCs. V gene TRBV6-1 combines with J gene TRBJ2-3, with D maybe TRBD2 (5 bases). The receptor comes from a woman aged 18-30 years in good health and CMV-seronegative. The CDR3 bases are TGTGCCAGCAGTGTGAACAGCGGCCTCACAGATACGCAGTATTTT. Translated: CASSVNSGLTDTQYF.